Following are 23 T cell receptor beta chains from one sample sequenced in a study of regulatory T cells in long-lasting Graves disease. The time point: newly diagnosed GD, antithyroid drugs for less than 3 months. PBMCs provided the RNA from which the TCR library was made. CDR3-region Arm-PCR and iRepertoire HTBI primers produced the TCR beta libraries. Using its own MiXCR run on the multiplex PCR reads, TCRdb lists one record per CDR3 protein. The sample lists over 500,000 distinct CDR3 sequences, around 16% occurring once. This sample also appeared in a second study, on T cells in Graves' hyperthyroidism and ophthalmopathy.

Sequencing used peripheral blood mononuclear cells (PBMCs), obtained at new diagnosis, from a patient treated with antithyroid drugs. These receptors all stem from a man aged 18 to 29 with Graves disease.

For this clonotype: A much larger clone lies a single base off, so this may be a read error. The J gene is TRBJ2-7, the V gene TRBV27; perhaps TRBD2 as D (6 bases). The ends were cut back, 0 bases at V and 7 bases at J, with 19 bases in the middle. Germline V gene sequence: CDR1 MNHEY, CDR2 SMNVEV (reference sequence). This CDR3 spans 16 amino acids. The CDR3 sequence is CASSLSIPGRIGEQYF. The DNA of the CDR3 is TGTGCCAGCAGTTTATCGATCCCCGGGAGAATTGGTGAGCAGTACTTC.

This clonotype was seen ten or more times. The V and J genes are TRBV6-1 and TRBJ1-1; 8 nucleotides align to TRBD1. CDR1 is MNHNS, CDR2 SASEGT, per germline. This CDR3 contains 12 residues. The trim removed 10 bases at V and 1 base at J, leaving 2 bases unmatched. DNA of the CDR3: TGTGCCACAGGACAGGGGAACACTGAAGCTTTCTTT. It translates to CATGQGNTEAFF.

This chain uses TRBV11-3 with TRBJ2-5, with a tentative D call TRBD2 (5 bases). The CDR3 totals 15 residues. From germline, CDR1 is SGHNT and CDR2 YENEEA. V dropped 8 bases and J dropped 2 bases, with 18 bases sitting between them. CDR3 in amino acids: CASSRGPVEQETQYF. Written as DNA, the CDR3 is TGTGCCAGCTCGCGAGGGCCCGTCGAACAAGAGACCCAGTACTTC. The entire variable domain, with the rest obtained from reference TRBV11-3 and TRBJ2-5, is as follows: EAGVVQSPRYKIIEKKQPVAFWCNPISGHNTLYWYLQNLGQGPELLIRYENEEAVDDSQLPKDRFSAERLKGVDSTLKIQPAELGDSAVYLCASSRGPVEQETQYFGPGTRLLVL.

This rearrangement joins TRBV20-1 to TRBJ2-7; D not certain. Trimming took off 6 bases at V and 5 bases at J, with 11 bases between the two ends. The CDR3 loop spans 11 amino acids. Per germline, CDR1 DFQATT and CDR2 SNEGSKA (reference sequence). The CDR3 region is CSATGVDEQYF. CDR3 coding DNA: TGCAGTGCCACGGGCGTAGACGAGCAGTACTTC.

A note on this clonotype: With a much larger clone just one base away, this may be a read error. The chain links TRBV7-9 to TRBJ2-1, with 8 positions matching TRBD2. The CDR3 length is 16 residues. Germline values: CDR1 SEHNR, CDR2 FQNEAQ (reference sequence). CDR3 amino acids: CASSLGPGGYYDEQFF. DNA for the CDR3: TGTGCCAGCAGCTTAGGGCCGGGAGGGTACTACGATGAGCAGTTCTTC.

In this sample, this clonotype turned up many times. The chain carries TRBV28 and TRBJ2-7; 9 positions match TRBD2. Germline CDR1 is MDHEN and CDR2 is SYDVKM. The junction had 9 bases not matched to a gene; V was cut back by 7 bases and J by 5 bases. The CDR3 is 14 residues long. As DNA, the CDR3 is TGTGCCAGCATCCCCGGGACTAGCCAAGACGAGCAGTACTTC. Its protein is CASIPGTSQDEQYF.

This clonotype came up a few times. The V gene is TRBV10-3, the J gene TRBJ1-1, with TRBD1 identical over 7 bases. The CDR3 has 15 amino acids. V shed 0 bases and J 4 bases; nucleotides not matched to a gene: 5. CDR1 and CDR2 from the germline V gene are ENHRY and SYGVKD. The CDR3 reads CAISESNAGGTEAFF. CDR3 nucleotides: TGTGCCATCAGTGAGTCTAATGCAGGGGGCACTGAAGCTTTCTTT.

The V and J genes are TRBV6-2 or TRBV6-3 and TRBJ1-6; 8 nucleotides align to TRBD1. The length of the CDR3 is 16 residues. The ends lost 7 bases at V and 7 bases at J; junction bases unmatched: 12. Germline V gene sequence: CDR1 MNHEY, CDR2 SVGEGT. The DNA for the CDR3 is TGTGCCAGCATTCCCAATGGGGACAGGAGAAATTCACCCCTCCACTTT. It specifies CASIPNGDRRNSPLHF.

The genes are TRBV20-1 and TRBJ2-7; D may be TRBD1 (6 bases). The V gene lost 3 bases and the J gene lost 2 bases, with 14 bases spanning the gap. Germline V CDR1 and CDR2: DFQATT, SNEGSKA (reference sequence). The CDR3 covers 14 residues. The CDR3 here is CSARFLGQPYEQYF. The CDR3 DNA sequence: TGCAGTGCTAGGTTTTTAGGACAGCCCTACGAGCAGTACTTC.

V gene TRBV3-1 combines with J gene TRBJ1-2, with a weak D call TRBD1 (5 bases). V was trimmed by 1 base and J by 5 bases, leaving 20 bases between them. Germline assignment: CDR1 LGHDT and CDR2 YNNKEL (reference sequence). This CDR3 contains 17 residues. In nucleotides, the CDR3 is TGTGCCAGCAGCCAAGCCCCTGTTTTAAGGGGCTGGTATGGCTACACCTTC. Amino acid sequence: CASSQAPVLRGWYGYTF.

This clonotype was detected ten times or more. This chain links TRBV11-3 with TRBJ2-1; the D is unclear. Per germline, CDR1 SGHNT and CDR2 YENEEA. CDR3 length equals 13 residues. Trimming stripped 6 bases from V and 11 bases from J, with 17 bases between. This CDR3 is CASSTRLAEKQFF. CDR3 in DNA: TGTGCCAGCAGTACCCGACTCGCCGAAAAGCAGTTCTTC.

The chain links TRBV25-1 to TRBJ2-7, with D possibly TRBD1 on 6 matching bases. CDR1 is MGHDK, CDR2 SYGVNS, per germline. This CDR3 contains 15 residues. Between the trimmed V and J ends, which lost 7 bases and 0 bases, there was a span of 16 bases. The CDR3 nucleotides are TGTGCCAGCACGGGCCAGGGGTCCAACTCCTACGAGCAGTACTTC. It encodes CASTGQGSNSYEQYF.

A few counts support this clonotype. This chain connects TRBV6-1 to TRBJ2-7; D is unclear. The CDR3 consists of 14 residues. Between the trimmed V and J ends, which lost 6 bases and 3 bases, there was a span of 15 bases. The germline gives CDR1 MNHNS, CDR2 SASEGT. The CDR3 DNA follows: TGTGCCAGCAGCCCCTATAGAGTCGGCTACGAGCAGTACTTC. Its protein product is CASSPYRVGYEQYF.

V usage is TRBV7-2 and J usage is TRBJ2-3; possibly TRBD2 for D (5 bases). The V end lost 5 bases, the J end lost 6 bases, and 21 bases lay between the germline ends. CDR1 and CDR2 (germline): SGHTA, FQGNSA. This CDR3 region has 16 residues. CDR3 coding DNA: TGTGCCAGCAGCCCACCCCTAGCCGAACTAATTGATACGCAGTATTTT. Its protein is CASSPPLAELIDTQYF.

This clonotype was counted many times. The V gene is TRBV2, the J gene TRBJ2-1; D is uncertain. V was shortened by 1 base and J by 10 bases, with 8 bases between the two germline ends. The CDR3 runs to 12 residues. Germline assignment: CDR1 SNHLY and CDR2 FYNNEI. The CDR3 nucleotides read TGTGCCAGCAGTGAAGATCGAGGCGAGCAGTTCTTC. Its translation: CASSEDRGEQFF.

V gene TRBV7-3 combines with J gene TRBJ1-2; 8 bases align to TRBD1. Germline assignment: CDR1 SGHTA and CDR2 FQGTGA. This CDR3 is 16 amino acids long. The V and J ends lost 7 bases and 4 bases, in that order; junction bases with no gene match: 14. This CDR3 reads CASNEAPQGGGYGYTF. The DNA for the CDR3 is TGTGCCAGCAACGAAGCTCCACAGGGGGGTGGCTATGGCTACACCTTC.

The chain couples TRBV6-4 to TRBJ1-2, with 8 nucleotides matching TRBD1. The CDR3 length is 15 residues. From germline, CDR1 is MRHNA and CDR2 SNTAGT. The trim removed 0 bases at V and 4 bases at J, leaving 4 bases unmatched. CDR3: CASSDSAGGPYGYTF. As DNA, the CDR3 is TGTGCCAGCAGTGACTCGGCAGGGGGCCCCTATGGCTACACCTTC.

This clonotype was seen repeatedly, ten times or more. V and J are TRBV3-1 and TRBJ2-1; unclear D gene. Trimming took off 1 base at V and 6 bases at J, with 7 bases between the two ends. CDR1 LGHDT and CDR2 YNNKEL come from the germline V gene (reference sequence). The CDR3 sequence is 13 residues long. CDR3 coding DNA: TGTGCCAGCAGCCAAGCGTCACCCAATGAGCAGTTCTTC. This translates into CASSQASPNEQFF.

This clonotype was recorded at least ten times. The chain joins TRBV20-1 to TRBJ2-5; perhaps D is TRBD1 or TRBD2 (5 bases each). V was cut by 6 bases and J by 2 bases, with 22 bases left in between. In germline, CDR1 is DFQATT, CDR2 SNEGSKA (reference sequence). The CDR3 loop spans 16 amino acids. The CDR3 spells CSASGASQGAQETQYF. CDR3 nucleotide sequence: TGCAGTGCAAGCGGAGCGTCCCAGGGAGCGCAAGAGACCCAGTACTTC.

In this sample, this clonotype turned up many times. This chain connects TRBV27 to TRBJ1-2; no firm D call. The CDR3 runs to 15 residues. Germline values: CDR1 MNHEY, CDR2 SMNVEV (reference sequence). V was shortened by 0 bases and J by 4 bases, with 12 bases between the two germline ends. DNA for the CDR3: TGTGCCAGCAGTTTATCGGCACAGTCTGTCTATGGCTACACCTTC. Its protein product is CASSLSAQSVYGYTF.

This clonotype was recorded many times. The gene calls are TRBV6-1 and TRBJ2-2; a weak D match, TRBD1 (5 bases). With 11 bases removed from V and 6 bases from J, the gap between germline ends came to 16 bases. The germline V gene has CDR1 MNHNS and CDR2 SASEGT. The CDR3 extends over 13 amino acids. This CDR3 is CAHRGTGAGELFF. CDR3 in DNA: TGTGCCCACAGAGGAACAGGCGCCGGGGAGCTGTTTTTT.

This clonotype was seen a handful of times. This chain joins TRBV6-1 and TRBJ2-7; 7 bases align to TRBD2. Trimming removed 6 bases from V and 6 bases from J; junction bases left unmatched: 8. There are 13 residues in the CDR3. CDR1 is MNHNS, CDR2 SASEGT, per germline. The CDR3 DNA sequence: TGTGCCAGCAGCCGAACGGGGGGACGCGAGCAGTACTTC. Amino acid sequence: CASSRTGGREQYF.

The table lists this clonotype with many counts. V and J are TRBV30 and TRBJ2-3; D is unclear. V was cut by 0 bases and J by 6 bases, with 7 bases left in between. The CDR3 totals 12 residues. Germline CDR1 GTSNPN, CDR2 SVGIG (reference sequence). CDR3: CAWSVPTDTQYF. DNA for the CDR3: TGTGCCTGGAGTGTACCAACGGATACGCAGTATTTT.